This T cell receptor beta chain appears in the sequencing data of a study of CD8 T cells in Susac syndrome. Random hexamers primed reverse transcription of roughly 0.5 to 1 ug RNA. TCRdb re-derived calls from the immunoSEQ multiplex PCR reads in MiXCR, one entry per CDR3 protein. This sample yields about 300,000 distinct CDR3 sequences, of which around nine tenths are seen a single time; around 0.18% belongs to the top ten. V dropped 3 bases and J dropped 5; count of bases not matched to a gene: 2. The CDR3 spans 13 residues. The TCR originated in a human donor with multiple sclerosis. Sequenced: CD8+ T cells from PBMCs. V usage is TRBV12-3 or TRBV12-4 and J usage is TRBJ2-5; 8 bases fit TRBD2. The CDR3 sequence: CASSFPGGETQYF. CDR3 coding DNA: TGTGCCAGCAGTTTTCCGGGGGGGGAGACCCAGTACTTC.